This T cell receptor beta chain was observed in a study of T cells in Graves' hyperthyroidism and ophthalmopathy. Researchers took RNA transcripts and amplified the TCR beta CDR3 regions from them. The study used the HTBI primer set for a first-round RT-PCR of the TCR CDR3. TCRdb ran MiXCR on the multiplex PCR reads and lists one entry per CDR3 protein. The sample carries around 600,000 distinct CDR3 sequences, approximately 15% recorded once. Disease duration was under 3 months in the ophthalmopathy patients, who also had a Clinical Activity Score of at least 3 and a NOSPECS grade of at least 4. Uncontrolled infection, other autoimmune disease, pregnancy or lactation disqualified patients from enrolment. The CDR3 covers 14 residues. The ends lost 2 bases at V and 8 bases at J; junction bases unmatched: 5. This clonotype appeared many times.

This receptor was taken from a woman under 30 with Graves' ophthalmopathy. V and J are TRBV12-3 or TRBV12-4 and TRBJ1-4; 7 nucleotides line up with TRBD1. Input material: blood. CDR3: CASSLWEGAEKLFF. The CDR3 DNA is TGTGCCAGCAGTTTATGGGAGGGGGCCGAAAAACTGTTTTTT.